Reported below is one T cell receptor beta chain. Its antigen remains unknown. These data are taken from a study of siplizumab effects on memory and regulatory T cells. Study results and caveats: Naive T cells, seemingly more diverse than memory cells, seemed major alloresponse contributors. The drug siplizumab significantly decreased the alloreactive sequences that could be traced to unstimulated CD4+ memory cells. It was not possible to assign a naive or memory phenotype to roughly 80-96% of proliferating CD4+ or CD8+ clones.

TCR templates, about 97,000 per sample, were assayed. Clones were sequenced by immunoSEQ multiplex PCR, and TCRdb holds only the in-frame ones, with some missing. Of 85,000 to 90,000 clones in the sample, approximately 90% are singletons; the top ten hold roughly 15%. CDR1 is MNHNY, CDR2 SVGAGI, per germline (reference sequence). The CDR3 spans 12 residues. The V gene end was trimmed by 5 bases and the J gene end by 4 bases; junction bases not matched to a gene: 1. V usage is TRBV6-6 and J usage is TRBJ1-1; 7 positions agree with TRBD1. The sample comprised CD4+ T cells sorted from blood. This clonotype was obtained from a human donor in good health. The CDR3 bases are TGTGCCAGCAGTGACAGGGTCACTGAAGCTTTCTTT. This encodes CASSDRVTEAFF.